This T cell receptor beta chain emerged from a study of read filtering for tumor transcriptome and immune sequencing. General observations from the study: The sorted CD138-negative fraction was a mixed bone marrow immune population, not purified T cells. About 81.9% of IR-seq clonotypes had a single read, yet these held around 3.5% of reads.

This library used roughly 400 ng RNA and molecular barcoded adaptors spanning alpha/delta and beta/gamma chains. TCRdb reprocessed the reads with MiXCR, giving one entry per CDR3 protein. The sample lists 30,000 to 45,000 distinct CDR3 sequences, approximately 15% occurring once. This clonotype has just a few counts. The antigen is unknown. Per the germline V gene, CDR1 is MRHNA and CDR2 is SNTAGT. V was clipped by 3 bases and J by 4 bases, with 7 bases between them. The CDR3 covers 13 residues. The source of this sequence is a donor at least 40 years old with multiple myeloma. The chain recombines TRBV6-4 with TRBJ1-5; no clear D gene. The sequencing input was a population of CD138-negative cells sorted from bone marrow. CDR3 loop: CASSEFENQPQHF. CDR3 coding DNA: TGTGCCAGCAGTGAATTCGAAAATCAGCCCCAGCATTTT.